This T cell receptor (beta chain) is drawn from a study of blood T cell repertoires in COVID-19. Study details: Donors in the United States, Italy and Spain gave samples during acute or convalescent COVID-19.

The participants were between about 18 and 90 years old and came from 24 US areas. The CDR3 extends over 14 amino acids. Germline assignment: CDR1 SGDLS and CDR2 YYNGEE. The ends were cut back, 4 bases at V and 0 bases at J, with 7 bases in the middle. Assay: immunoSEQ multiplex PCR; the TCRdb copy retains only in-frame clones and omits some. The data show about 480,000 clones, approximately 90% seen once. The V call is TRBV9, the J call TRBJ1-4; TRBD1 is a possible D gene (6 bases). Sequencing used PBMCs or T cells enriched from blood (not recorded which). This TCR came from a middle-aged woman who had recovered from COVID-19. Here the CDR3 reads CASSRTATNEKLFF. The CDR3 DNA is TGTGCCAGCAGCAGGACAGCAACTAATGAAAAACTGTTTTTT.